The rows below give T cell receptor beta chains drawn from one sample of a study of cytomegalovirus exposure and HLA in healthy donors. The data were produced by immunoSEQ multiplex PCR, yet TCRdb's version contains in-frame clones alone and is incomplete. The table lists about 360,000 clones, about nine tenths of them singletons. The sequenced sample consisted of PBMCs. These receptors were taken from a woman younger than 35 in good health and CMV-seronegative. Both conserved end residues are part of each CDR3. Fields, in order: CDR3 protein, CDR3 DNA, V gene, D gene, CDR3 length, clone size, J gene. A D gene is named only where the DNA matches it firmly. Clone sizes are given selectively: once, few, many, or a class where the clone is expanded.

CASSPRTSGTTYNEQFF	TGTGCCAGCTCACCCAGGACTAGCGGTACTACCTACAATGAGCAGTTCTTC	TRBV18	TRBD2	17	.	TRBJ2-1
CASRPDSPSTDTQYF	TGTGCCAGCAGACCCGACAGCCCCAGCACAGATACGCAGTATTTT	TRBV7-9	.	15	once	TRBJ2-3
CASSQGWYQPQHF	TGTGCCAGCAGTCAGGGGTGGTACCAGCCCCAGCATTTT	TRBV6-5	.	13	few	TRBJ1-5
CASRSPPGQGAYEQYF	TGTGCCAGCAGATCCCCCCCGGGACAGGGGGCTTACGAGCAGTACTTC	TRBV2	TRBD1	16	.	TRBJ2-7
CASSERQTDSYNEQFF	TGTGCCAGCAGTGAACGACAAACAGACAGCTACAATGAGCAGTTCTTC	TRBV25-1	.	16	.	TRBJ2-1
CASINEYSGELFF	TGTGCCAGCATTAACGAGTATTCCGGGGAGCTGTTTTTT	TRBV2	.	13	.	TRBJ2-2
CASIRGYEQYF	TGTGCCAGCATAAGGGGGTACGAGCAGTACTTC	TRBV25-1	.	11	few	TRBJ2-7
CASSEGGVAYYGYTF	TGTGCCAGCAGTGAAGGGGGGGTAGCATACTATGGCTACACCTTC	TRBV6-1	.	15	.	TRBJ1-2
CAWSEGGETQYF	TGTGCCTGGAGTGAAGGGGGAGAGACCCAGTACTTC	TRBV30	.	12	.	TRBJ2-5
CASSQLLAGVGYNEQFF	TGCGCCAGCAGCCAGCTACTAGCGGGAGTCGGTTACAATGAGCAGTTCTTC	TRBV4-1	TRBD2	17	.	TRBJ2-1
CASSFTGTSYNEQFF	TGTGCCAGCAGTTTTACAGGAACCTCTTACAATGAGCAGTTCTTC	TRBV28	.	15	once	TRBJ2-1
CASSPLGGASTDTQYF	TGTGCCAGCAGTCCACTAGGGGGGGCTAGCACAGATACGCAGTATTTT	TRBV28	.	16	.	TRBJ2-3
CASEDRGNEKLFF	TGTGCCAGCGAGGACAGGGGAAATGAAAAACTGTTTTTT	TRBV2	TRBD1	13	.	TRBJ1-4
CAWSRKDRDTEAFF	TGTGCCTGGAGTCGGAAGGACAGGGACACTGAAGCTTTCTTT	TRBV30	TRBD1	14	.	TRBJ1-1
CSVVYAGASNTGELFF	TGCAGCGTTGTGTATGCGGGGGCCTCGAACACCGGGGAGCTGTTTTTT	TRBV29-1	.	16	.	TRBJ2-2
CASSSWRTMNTEAFF	TGTGCCAGCAGCTCTTGGAGAACTATGAACACTGAAGCTTTCTTT	TRBV7-8	.	15	.	TRBJ1-1
CASSQEGLLYF	TGCGCCAGCAGCCAAGAAGGACTATTATACTTC	TRBV4-1	.	11	once	TRBJ2-7
CASLYPLRRACREQYF	TGTGCCAGCCTTTACCCGCTCCGGAGGGCCTGTCGAGAGCAGTACTTC	TRBV6-6	.	16	.	TRBJ2-7
CASSSPGLALETQYF	TGTGCCAGCAGTTCCCCGGGACTAGCATTAGAGACCCAGTACTTC	TRBV27	TRBD2	15	.	TRBJ2-5
CATSRPGETQYF	TGTGCCACCAGCAGACCCGGAGAGACCCAGTACTTC	TRBV15	.	12	.	TRBJ2-5
CASSFTGWDTGELFF	TGTGCCAGCAGCTTCACAGGGTGGGACACCGGGGAGCTGTTTTTT	TRBV13	.	15	.	TRBJ2-2
CASGWTGVYSELFF	TGTGCCAGCGGATGGACCGGGGTGTATTCGGAGCTGTTTTTT	TRBV6-1	.	14	.	TRBJ2-2
CASSFGVVGETQYF	TGTGCCAGCAGCTTCGGGGTGGTAGGAGAGACCCAGTACTTC	TRBV5-6	.	14	.	TRBJ2-5
CASSFLGQGHTDTQYF	TGTGCCAGCAGTTTCCTCGGACAGGGTCACACAGATACGCAGTATTTT	TRBV27	TRBD1	16	.	TRBJ2-3
CASSEVFSAADTQYF	TGTGCCAGCAGTGAAGTTTTCTCTGCGGCGGATACGCAGTATTTT	TRBV2	.	15	.	TRBJ2-3
CAIAGQAANYGYTF	TGTGCCATCGCTGGACAGGCAGCTAACTATGGCTACACCTTC	TRBV10-3	TRBD1	14	.	TRBJ1-2
CASSKGREKVRGRRGEYNEQFF	TGTGCCAGCAGCAAGGGCAGGGAAAAGGTTCGGGGGAGGCGAGGGGAGTACAATGAGCAGTTCTTC	TRBV21-1	.	22	.	TRBJ2-1
CVRSLAEGGNTDTQYF	TGTGTCAGAAGCTTAGCAGAAGGGGGCAACACAGATACGCAGTATTTT	TRBV7-5	.	16	.	TRBJ2-3
CASRGGQYSNTEAFF	TGTGCCAGCAGGGGCGGACAGTATAGTAACACTGAAGCTTTCTTT	TRBV2	.	15	.	TRBJ1-1
CASSLDGTRSETQYF	TGCGCCAGCAGCTTAGACGGGACTAGGAGTGAGACCCAGTACTTC	TRBV5-1	TRBD2	15	.	TRBJ2-5
CASSFSGGRTGELFF	TGTGCCAGCAGTTTTTCTGGGGGCCGGACCGGGGAGCTGTTTTTT	TRBV28	.	15	.	TRBJ2-2
CASSPFRDRAHGYTF	TGTGCCAGCAGTCCCTTCAGGGACAGGGCTCACGGCTACACCTTC	TRBV6-5	TRBD1	15	few	TRBJ1-2
CASCQGQGIYEQYF	TGTGCCAGCTGCCAGGGACAGGGGATCTACGAGCAGTACTTC	TRBV11-2	TRBD1	14	.	TRBJ2-7
CASSSFRQGAEYEQYF	TGTGCCAGCAGTTCCTTCAGACAGGGGGCAGAGTACGAGCAGTACTTC	TRBV28	TRBD1	16	once	TRBJ2-7
CASGEAGAGNTIYF	TGTGCCAGCGGCGAGGCGGGGGCTGGAAACACCATATATTTT	TRBV28	.	14	.	TRBJ1-3
CASSLGQAGANVLTF	TGCGCCAGCAGCCTAGGACAGGCTGGGGCCAACGTCCTGACTTTC	TRBV4-1	TRBD1	15	.	TRBJ2-6
CASSPGDWFSYEQYF	TGTGCCAGCTCACCAGGGGACTGGTTTTCCTACGAGCAGTACTTC	TRBV18	.	15	.	TRBJ2-7
CAISEFDRGGTEAFF	TGTGCCATCAGTGAGTTTGACAGGGGGGGCACTGAAGCTTTCTTT	TRBV10-3	TRBD1	15	.	TRBJ1-1
CATTGFSYNEQFF	TGTGCCACCACAGGGTTTTCCTACAATGAGCAGTTCTTC	TRBV28	.	13	.	TRBJ2-1
CASSEEGLQGGGNQPQHF	TGTGCCAGCAGTGAAGAGGGTCTACAGGGCGGAGGCAATCAGCCCCAGCATTTT	TRBV6-1	.	18	.	TRBJ1-5